The text below deals with one TCR beta chain. The data were obtained in a study of CD8 T cells in Susac syndrome. RNA was extracted with the RNeasy kit, and a quantity of 0.5 to 1 ug was reverse transcribed using random hexamers. TCRdb reprocessed the immunoSEQ multiplex PCR reads with MiXCR, giving one entry per CDR3 protein. The table has around 280,000 distinct CDR3 sequences, approximately 85% seen once; the top ten hold approximately 0.12%. This TCR came from a human donor with multiple sclerosis. The source material was CD8+ T cells from PBMCs.

The CDR3 DNA reads as TGTGCCAGCAGTCCCCTGACAGGGGATCGGACTGAAGCTTTCTTT. This encodes CASSPLTGDRTEAFF. The chain couples TRBV28 to TRBJ1-1, with 8 positions matching TRBD1. The CDR3 has 15 residues. The J segment lost 5 bases and the V segment lost 5 bases, leaving 10 bases of the junction unmatched. CDR1 and CDR2 (germline): MDHEN, SYDVKM.